One TCR beta chain is described in this entry. The sample is drawn from a study of preoperative IRX-2 immunotherapy in early breast cancer. Noted treatment: preoperative locoregional IRX-2 cytokine immunotherapy. Preoperative locoregional IRX-2 cytokine immunotherapy was tested in the phase Ib source study. The CDR3 contains 15 residues. Germline-derived CDR1 and CDR2 are KGHSH and LQKENI. The J segment lost 7 bases and the V segment lost 5 bases, leaving 9 bases of the junction unmatched. The method was immunoSEQ multiplex PCR; TCRdb's version includes in-frame clones alone and lacks a portion of them. The sample holds around 95,000 clones; 86% are singletons and the top ten take roughly 2%.

This receptor was identified in a human donor with breast cancer. The sequenced sample was tumor tissue, obtained after IRX-2 immunotherapy. The J gene is TRBJ2-1, the V gene TRBV18; 9 nucleotides line up with TRBD2. CDR3 in DNA: TGTGCCAGCTCAACCGGAGCGGGAGGTGGAAATGAGCAGTTCTTC. Translating gives CASSTGAGGGNEQFF. The variable domain in full, completed from reference TRBV18 and TRBJ2-1, reads NAGVMQNPRHLVRRRGQEARLRCSPMKGHSHVYWYRQLPEEGLKFMVYLQKENIIDESGMPKERFSAEFPKEGPSILRIQQVVRGDSAAYFCASSTGAGGGNEQFFGPGTRLTVL.